The present T cell receptor beta chain was sequenced within a study of control samples from healthy donors and cancer patients. The CDR3 is 16 residues long. CDR1 is SGHRS, CDR2 YFSETQ, per germline. J gave up 5 bases and V 4 bases, and 13 bases lay outside the gene matches. Some clones are missing from TCRdb's copy, which holds only in-frame ones; the method was immunoSEQ multiplex PCR. The sample includes 95,000 to 150,000 clones, roughly 90% of them seen just once. This TCR came from a woman in her late teens or twenties in good health. The chain links TRBV5-1 to TRBJ1-1; 8 nucleotides line up with TRBD1. Sequencing was performed on blood. The CDR3 is CASSTARRGRRTEAFF. Written as DNA, the CDR3 is TGCGCCAGCAGCACCGCCCGCAGGGGGCGGCGGACTGAAGCTTTCTTT.